One and the same sample provided the 12 T cell receptor beta chains below, sequenced in a study of T cell responses to AZD1222 COVID-19 vaccine. Assay used: immunoSEQ multiplex PCR; TCRdb lists only in-frame clones, some missing. The sample lists around 140,000 clones; roughly 90% were seen once. The specimen comprised peripheral blood, sampled 28 days after the second AZD1222 dose. All receptors derive from an adult who received the AZD1222 COVID-19 vaccine.

The rearrangement links TRBV4-3 to TRBJ2-6; the D is unclear. V dropped 0 bases and J dropped 3 bases, with 15 bases sitting between them. Germline-derived CDR1 and CDR2 are LGHNA and YSLEER. The CDR3 sequence is 18 residues long. CDR3 region: CASSQESATSDGANVLTF. The CDR3 coding sequence is TGCGCCAGCAGCCAAGAATCTGCTACCTCTGATGGGGCCAACGTCCTGACTTTC.

The genes are TRBV19 and TRBJ2-1, with TRBD2 matching over 7 bases. The CDR3 consists of 14 residues. With V trimmed by 3 bases and J by 3 bases, 2 bases remained unmatched. From germline, CDR1 is LNHDA and CDR2 SQIVND (reference sequence). CDR3: CASSILADYNEQFF. The CDR3, as DNA: TGTGCCAGTAGTATCCTAGCGGACTACAATGAGCAGTTCTTC. Complete variable domain (other parts from reference TRBV19 and TRBJ2-1): DGGITQSPKYLFRKEGQNVTLSCEQNLNHDAMYWYRQDPGQGLRLIYYSQIVNDFQKGDIAEGYSVSREKKESFPLTVTSAQKNPTAFYLCASSILADYNEQFFGPGTRLTVL.

This clone has just a few counts. The chain combines TRBV5-5 with TRBJ2-5, with D perhaps TRBD1 or TRBD2 (6 bases each). The CDR3 is 15 amino acids. With 3 bases removed from V and 4 bases from J, the gap between germline ends came to 16 bases. Germline assignment: CDR1 SGHKS and CDR2 YYEKEE (reference sequence). The CDR3 loop is CASSSQGGNGETQYF. The CDR3 DNA follows: TGTGCCAGCAGCTCGCAAGGGGGGAACGGAGAGACCCAGTACTTC.

V usage is TRBV7-2 and J usage is TRBJ2-3; D gene unclear. V was shortened by 1 base and J by 0 bases, with 11 bases between the two germline ends. The CDR3 is 16 residues long. Germline CDR1 and CDR2: SGHTA and FQGNSA. The DNA for the CDR3 is TGTGCCAGCAGCTTAGGCGGACGGAAAAGCACAGATACGCAGTATTTT. Translated, it gives CASSLGGRKSTDTQYF.

For the CDR3, the DNA is TGTGCCAGCACCCGGGGCGCGGTCTCTGGAAACACCATATATTTT. Amino acids: CASTRGAVSGNTIYF. V usage is TRBV5-6 and J usage is TRBJ1-3; tentative D call: TRBD1 (5 bases). Trimming removed 6 bases at V and 0 bases at J, with 13 bases between. The CDR3 is 15 residues long. CDR1 SGHDT and CDR2 YYEEEE come from the germline V gene.

The chain has TRBV2 and TRBJ1-3; D gene uncertain. V lost 6 bases and J lost 1, with 7 bases in between. The CDR3 consists of 13 residues. CDR1 SNHLY and CDR2 FYNNEI come from the germline V gene. In nucleotides, the CDR3 is TGTGCCAGCAGGGGTGTTTCTGGAAACACCATATATTTT. Amino acid sequence: CASRGVSGNTIYF.

The rearrangement joins TRBV10-2 to TRBJ1-1; the D is unclear. The V end lost 1 base, the J end lost 5 bases, and 14 bases lay between the germline ends. Germline V CDR1 and CDR2: WSHSY, SAAADI. This CDR3 has 15 residues. In DNA form, the CDR3 reads TGCGCCAGCAGTGAGTTTGGCAAGTCGGGGACTGAAGCTTTCTTT. Translation: CASSEFGKSGTEAFF.

This clone was found a few times. J is TRBJ2-7 and V is TRBV6-2 or TRBV6-3; 9 nucleotides agree with TRBD1. The CDR3 contains 15 residues. With V trimmed by 0 bases and J by 3 bases, 3 bases remained unmatched. Germline values: CDR1 MNHEY, CDR2 SVGEGT. The CDR3, as DNA: TGTGCCAGCAGTTACTCGGGACAGGGCGGCTACGAGCAGTACTTC. Its protein product is CASSYSGQGGYEQYF.

V and J are TRBV28 and TRBJ1-2; perhaps TRBD1 as D (5 bases). The germline gives CDR1 MDHEN, CDR2 SYDVKM. This CDR3 spans 15 amino acids. V lost 4 bases to trimming and J lost 4 bases, with 16 bases between them. For the CDR3, the DNA is TGTGCCAGCAGTTCCCCCGCGGGGCTAAGCTATGGCTACACCTTC. It is translated as CASSSPAGLSYGYTF.

The rearrangement joins TRBV5-5 to TRBJ1-5; TRBD1 matches 10 bases. This CDR3 region has 17 residues. J was trimmed by 6 bases and V by 5 bases; bases with no gene match: 14. Per the germline V gene, CDR1 is SGHKS and CDR2 is YYEKEE (reference sequence). DNA for the CDR3: TGTGCCAGCAGACCCAGCCCCGGGACAGGGGCCCCTCAGCCCCAGCATTTT. This translates into CASRPSPGTGAPQPQHF.

J is TRBJ1-4 and V is TRBV27; no clear D gene. CDR3 length: 16 residues. Germline values: CDR1 MNHEY, CDR2 SMNVEV (reference sequence). Trimming removed 4 bases from V and 7 bases from J, with 19 bases in between. CDR3 residues: CASSSPGTTRGEKLFF. Written as DNA, the CDR3 is TGTGCCAGCAGTTCCCCCGGAACGACAAGAGGTGAAAAACTGTTTTTT.

Comment on this clone: The sample contains more than one DNA sequence encoding this CDR3. The chain employs TRBV5-4 and TRBJ1-1, with 8 bases matching TRBD1. From germline, CDR1 is SGHNT and CDR2 YYREEE (reference sequence). CDR3 length: 13 amino acids. After removal of 2 bases from V and 4 bases from J, the junction contained 1 base not matched to a gene. CDR3 sequence (DNA): TGTGCCAGCAGCTTCACAGGGGGCACTGAAGCTTTCTTT. It translates to CASSFTGGTEAFF.